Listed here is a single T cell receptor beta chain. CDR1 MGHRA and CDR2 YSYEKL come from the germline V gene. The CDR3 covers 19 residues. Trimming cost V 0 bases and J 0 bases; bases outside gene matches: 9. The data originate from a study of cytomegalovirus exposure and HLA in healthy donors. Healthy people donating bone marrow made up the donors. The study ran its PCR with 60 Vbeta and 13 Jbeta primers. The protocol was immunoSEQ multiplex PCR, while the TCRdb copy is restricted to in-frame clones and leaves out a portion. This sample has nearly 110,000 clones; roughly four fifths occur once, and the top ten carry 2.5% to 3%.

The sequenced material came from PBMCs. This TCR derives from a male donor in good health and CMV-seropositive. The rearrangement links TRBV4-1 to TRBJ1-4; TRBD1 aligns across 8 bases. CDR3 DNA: TGCGCCAGCAGCCAAGACGGGACAGGAACCCTTGCAACTAATGAAAAACTGTTTTTT. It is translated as CASSQDGTGTLATNEKLFF.